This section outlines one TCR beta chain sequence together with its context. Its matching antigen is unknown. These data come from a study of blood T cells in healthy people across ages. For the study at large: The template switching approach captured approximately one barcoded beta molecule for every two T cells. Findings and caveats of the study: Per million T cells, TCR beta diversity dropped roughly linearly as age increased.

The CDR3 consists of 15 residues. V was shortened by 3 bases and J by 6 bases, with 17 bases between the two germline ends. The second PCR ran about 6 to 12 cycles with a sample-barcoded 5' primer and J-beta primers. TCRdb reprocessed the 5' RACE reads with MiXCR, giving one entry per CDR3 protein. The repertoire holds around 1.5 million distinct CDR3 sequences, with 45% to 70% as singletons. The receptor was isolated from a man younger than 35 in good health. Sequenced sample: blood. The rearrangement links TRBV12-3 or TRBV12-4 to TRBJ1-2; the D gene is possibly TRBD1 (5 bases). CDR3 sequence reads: CASSFRAGKKDGYTF. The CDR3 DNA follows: TGTGCCAGCAGTTTTAGGGCAGGGAAAAAAGATGGCTACACCTTC.